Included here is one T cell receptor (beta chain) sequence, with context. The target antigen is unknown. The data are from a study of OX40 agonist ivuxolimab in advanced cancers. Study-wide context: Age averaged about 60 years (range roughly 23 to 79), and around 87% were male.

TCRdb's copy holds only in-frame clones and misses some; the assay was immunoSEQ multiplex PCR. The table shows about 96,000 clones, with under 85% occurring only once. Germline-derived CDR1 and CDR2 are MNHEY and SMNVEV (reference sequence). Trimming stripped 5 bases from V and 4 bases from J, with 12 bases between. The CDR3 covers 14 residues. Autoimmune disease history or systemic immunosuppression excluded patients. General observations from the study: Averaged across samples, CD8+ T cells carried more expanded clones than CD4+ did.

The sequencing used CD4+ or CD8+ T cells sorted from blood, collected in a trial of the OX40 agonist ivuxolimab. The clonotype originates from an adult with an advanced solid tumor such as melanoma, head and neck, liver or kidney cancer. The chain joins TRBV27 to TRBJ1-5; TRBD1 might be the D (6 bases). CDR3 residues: CASSIQGRNQPQHF. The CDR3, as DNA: TGTGCCAGCAGTATACAGGGTCGGAATCAGCCCCAGCATTTT.